Reported below is one TCR beta chain. In the authors' workflow: Estimated nucleated cell counts came from reference gene primer amplification. The data were produced by immunoSEQ multiplex PCR, yet TCRdb's version contains in-frame clones alone and is incomplete. D and trimming were read from the DNA, whereas the V and J calls and clone size are those reported in that table. The data contain about 350,000 clones, about 90% of them singletons. Recovered participants had two consecutive negative NP/OP PCR tests, healthcare professional clearance, or symptom resolution. The data originate from a study of blood T cell repertoires in COVID-19. Whole-study context: Specimens from acute and convalescent COVID-19 originated in the United States, Italy and Spain. PBMCs, B-cell-depleted T cells, or T cells provided the cDNA or gDNA that made up the material.

This CDR3 is built from 14 residues. The trim removed 7 bases at V and 6 bases at J, leaving 10 bases unmatched. From germline, CDR1 is SGHRS and CDR2 YFSETQ. Material for sequencing was PBMCs or T cells enriched from blood (not recorded which). The TCR originated in a woman in her 30s who had recovered from COVID-19. V is TRBV5-1 and J is TRBJ1-5, with 7 bases fitting TRBD1. The CDR3 coding sequence is TGCGCCAGCTCCGCGGAAGGGGGCGGTCAGCCCCAGCATTTT. Its translation is CASSAEGGGQPQHF.